Reported below is one T cell receptor beta chain. The germline V and J ends were trimmed by 6 bases and 5 bases, with 13 bases remaining between them. The CDR3 spans 13 residues. In germline, CDR1 is LNHDA, CDR2 SQIVND (reference sequence). The sample is drawn from a study of shared clonotypes between healthy human individuals. Produced via immunoSEQ multiplex PCR; TCRdb's table is partial and in-frame only. The sample consists of about 2.4 million clones, roughly 93% of them appearing once. The chain is built from TRBV19 and TRBJ2-5; D is unresolved. The specimen was naive CD4+ T cells from PBMCs. Subset given: CD45RA+ positively selected. The sequence derives from a man between 18 and 29 years old in good health. Some clones in this sample may be carry-over from other donors' samples. This CDR3 reads CASRLSSFETQYF. In nucleotides, the CDR3 is TGTGCCAGTAGGTTAAGCTCGTTTGAGACCCAGTACTTC.